A single sample is the source of the 20 T cell receptor beta chains below, sequenced in a study of monozygotic twins with inflammatory bowel disease. TCRdb reprocessed the 5' RACE reads, keeping one entry per CDR3 protein, no DNA. Recorded here are some 200,000 distinct CDR3 sequences; the top ten clones represent around 7.6%. Sequences were obtained from blood. All receptors derive from a human donor with ulcerative colitis or Crohn's disease, or a healthy co-twin of an affected twin (not recorded which).

The chain is built from TRBV28 and TRBJ1-1; TCRdb's D call, TRBD1, is unchecked because there is no DNA. CDR1 MDHEN and CDR2 SYDVKM come from the germline V gene. This CDR3 region has 13 residues. The CDR3 reads CASITRGWGEAFF.

The chain links TRBV5-1 to TRBJ1-1. Germline assignment: CDR1 SGHRS and CDR2 YFSETQ. CDR3 size: 18 residues. CDR3 protein: CASSPSSGGRGVDTEAFF.

This chain joins TRBV2 and TRBJ1-6. This CDR3 is built from 17 residues. The germline gives CDR1 SNHLY, CDR2 FYNNEI. The CDR3 here is CASSATRGTLYNSPLHF. Using reference TRBV2 and TRBJ1-6 for the parts outside the CDR3, the full variable domain is EPEVTQTPSHQVTQMGQEVILRCVPISNHLYFYWYRQILGQKVEFLVSFYNNEISEKSEIFDDQFSVERPDGSNFTLKIRSTKLEDSAMYFCASSATRGTLYNSPLHFGNGTRLTVT.

V and J are TRBV7-2 and TRBJ2-3; without DNA, the TCRdb call of TRBD2 cannot be checked. The CDR3 spans 16 residues. Germline assignment: CDR1 SGHTA and CDR2 FQGNSA. Here the CDR3 reads CASRRASGSGADTQYF.

CDR3 sequence: CASSRESSYNSPLHF. This chain links TRBV4-2 with TRBJ1-6. This CDR3 has 15 residues. Per germline, CDR1 LGHNA and CDR2 YNFKEQ.

The chain uses TRBV4-3 and TRBJ2-7. Germline lookup yields CDR1 LGHNA and CDR2 YSLEER. The CDR3 length is 14 residues. CDR3 sequence: CASSSLDGPYEQYF.

The chain recombines TRBV5-1 with TRBJ1-6; TCRdb's assignment of TRBD1 cannot be checked, as there is no DNA. CDR3 length equals 14 residues. CDR1 and CDR2 from the germline V gene are SGHRS and YFSETQ. This CDR3 reads CASSSGQRDSPLHF.

This sequence joins TRBV5-5 and TRBJ2-1; the TCRdb call, TRBD1, lacks DNA for checking. The CDR3 has 13 residues. CDR1 is SGHKS and CDR2 is YYEKEE in the germline V gene (reference sequence). The CDR3 region is CASSFDPDNEQFF.

The gene calls are TRBV3-1 and TRBJ1-1; TCRdb gives TRBD1 as the D gene, but with no DNA this cannot be confirmed. The CDR3 extends over 14 amino acids. CDR1 LGHDT and CDR2 YNNKEL come from the germline V gene (reference sequence). The CDR3 loop is CASSQDGGNTEAFF.

V and J are TRBV20-1 and TRBJ2-5; without DNA, the TCRdb call of TRBD1 cannot be checked. The CDR3 is 13 residues long. The germline CDR1 and CDR2 sequences are DFQATT and SNEGSKA (reference sequence). The CDR3 sequence: CSAGRQGGETQYF.

V usage is TRBV5-1 and J usage is TRBJ2-3; the TCRdb call, TRBD2, lacks DNA for checking. CDR3 size: 19 residues. CDR1 SGHRS and CDR2 YFSETQ come from the germline V gene. This CDR3 is CASSSTGTSGGPSTDTQYF.

The CDR3: CASSLISDYSPLHF. This chain joins TRBV7-9 and TRBJ1-6. The CDR3 is 14 amino acids. Germline V lookup: CDR1 SEHNR, CDR2 FQNEAQ (reference sequence).

V is TRBV12-3 or TRBV12-4 and J is TRBJ2-7; the D call from TCRdb, TRBD1, cannot be confirmed without DNA. The CDR3 spans 14 residues. The CDR3 is CASTPGASSYEQYF.

The V call is TRBV9, the J call TRBJ1-6; absent DNA, TCRdb's TRBD1 call cannot be checked. The CDR3 totals 15 residues. Germline V gene sequence: CDR1 SGDLS, CDR2 YYNGEE. The CDR3: CASSVETGQDSPLHF.

V usage is TRBV4-1 and J usage is TRBJ1-6; TCRdb's assignment of TRBD1 cannot be checked, as there is no DNA. CDR1 is MGHRA, CDR2 YSYEKL, per germline. The CDR3 has 17 residues. This chain's CDR3 is CASSQGTSTGPNSPLHF.

This rearrangement joins TRBV15 to TRBJ2-2; TCRdb reports TRBD1, a call that lacks DNA to check it against. This CDR3 region has 14 residues. From germline, CDR1 is LNHNV and CDR2 YYDKDF (reference sequence). CDR3 protein: CATSSEGGTGELFF. Supplemented by reference TRBV15 and TRBJ2-2, the full variable domain reads DAMVIQNPRYQVTQFGKPVTLSCSQTLNHNVMYWYQQKSSQAPKLLFHYYDKDFNNEADTPDNFQSRRPNTSFCFLDIRSPGLGDTAMYLCATSSEGGTGELFFGEGSRLTVL.

This chain uses TRBV19 with TRBJ1-5. CDR3 size: 15 residues. Germline V CDR1 and CDR2: LNHDA, SQIVND (reference sequence). The chain's CDR3 is CASRGNLYSNQPQHF.

J is TRBJ2-3 and V is TRBV3-1. The CDR3 has 15 amino acids. Germline CDR1 and CDR2: LGHDT and YNNKEL (reference sequence). CDR3 amino acids: CASSSISPSTDTQYF.

This chain connects TRBV5-1 to TRBJ2-5; the TCRdb call, TRBD2, lacks DNA for checking. Germline V CDR1 and CDR2: SGHRS, YFSETQ. This CDR3 is built from 15 residues. CDR3 residues: CASSFLAGGPPTQYF.

V and J are TRBV12-3 or TRBV12-4 and TRBJ2-1; the D call of TRBD1 rests on TCRdb alone, since no DNA is present to check it. The CDR3 consists of 13 residues. The CDR3 spells CASTRDTGRGQFF.